A few counts support the clone carrying this T cell receptor (beta chain). This entry belongs to a study of patients and donors after allogeneic stem cell transplantation. TCRdb recomputed calls from the RT-PCR reads with MiXCR, one row per CDR3 protein. Of about a million distinct CDR3 sequences in the sample, roughly 18% were seen once. There are 15 residues in the CDR3. Trimming took 6 bases from V and 3 from J; bases not matched to a gene: 7. Germline CDR1 SNHLY, CDR2 FYNNEI. The rearrangement uses TRBV2 and TRBJ2-1, with 8 bases that match TRBD1. The TCR was taken from a human donor who was either an allogeneic HSCT recipient or a stem cell or donor lymphocyte infusion donor (not recorded which). It is not recorded whose cells these are; they may come from a transplant donor. The sequencing sample was made of blood, either unsorted or a sorted T cell fraction (not recorded which). The CDR3 spells CASSGRQGFYNEQFF. The CDR3 DNA reads as TGTGCCAGCAGCGGGAGACAGGGGTTCTACAATGAGCAGTTCTTC.